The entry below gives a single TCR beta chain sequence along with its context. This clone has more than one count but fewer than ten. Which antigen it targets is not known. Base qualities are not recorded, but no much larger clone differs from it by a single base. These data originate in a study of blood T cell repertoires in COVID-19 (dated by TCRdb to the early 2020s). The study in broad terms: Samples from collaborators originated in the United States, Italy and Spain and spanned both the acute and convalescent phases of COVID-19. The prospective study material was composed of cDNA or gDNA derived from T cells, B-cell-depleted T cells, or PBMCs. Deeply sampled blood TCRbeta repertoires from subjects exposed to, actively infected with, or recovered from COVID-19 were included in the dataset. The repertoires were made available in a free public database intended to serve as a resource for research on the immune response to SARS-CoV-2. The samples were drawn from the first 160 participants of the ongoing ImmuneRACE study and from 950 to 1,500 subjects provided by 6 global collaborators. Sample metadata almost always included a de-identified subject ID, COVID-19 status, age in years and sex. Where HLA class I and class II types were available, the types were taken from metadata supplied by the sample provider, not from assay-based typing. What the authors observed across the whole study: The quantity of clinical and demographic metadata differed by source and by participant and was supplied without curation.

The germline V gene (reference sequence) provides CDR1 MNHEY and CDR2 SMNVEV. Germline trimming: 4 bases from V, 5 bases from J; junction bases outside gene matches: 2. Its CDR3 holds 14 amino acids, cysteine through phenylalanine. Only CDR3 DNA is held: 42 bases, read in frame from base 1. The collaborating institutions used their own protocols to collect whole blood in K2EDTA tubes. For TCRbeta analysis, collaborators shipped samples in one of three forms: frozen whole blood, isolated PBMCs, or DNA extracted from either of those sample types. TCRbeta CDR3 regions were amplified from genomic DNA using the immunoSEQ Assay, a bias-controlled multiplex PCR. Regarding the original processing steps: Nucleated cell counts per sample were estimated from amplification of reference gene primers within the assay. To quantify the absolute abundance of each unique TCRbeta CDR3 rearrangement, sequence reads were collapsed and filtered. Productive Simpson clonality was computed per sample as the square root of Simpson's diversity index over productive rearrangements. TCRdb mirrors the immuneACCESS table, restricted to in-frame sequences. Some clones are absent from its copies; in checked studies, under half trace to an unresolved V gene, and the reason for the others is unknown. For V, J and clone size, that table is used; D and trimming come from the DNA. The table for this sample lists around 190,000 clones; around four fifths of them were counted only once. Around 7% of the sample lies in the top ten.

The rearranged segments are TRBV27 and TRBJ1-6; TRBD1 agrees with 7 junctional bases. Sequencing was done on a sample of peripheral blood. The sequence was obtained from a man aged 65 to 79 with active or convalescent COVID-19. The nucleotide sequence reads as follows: TGTGCCAGCAGTTCTGACAGGGATAATTCACCCCTCCACTTT. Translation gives CASSSDRDNSPLHF.